This TCR beta chain was identified in a study of response to subunit inactivated influenza vaccine. A remark on this clonotype: Its cognate antigen is unknown.

Study-wide findings and caveats: Few new T cells, the authors suggested, are recruited by each seasonal influenza vaccination.

TCRdb used MiXCR to reprocess the RT-PCR reads, holding one entry per CDR3 protein. The sample has 290,000 or so distinct CDR3 sequences; approximately 23% are singletons. This receptor was obtained from a man in his fifties or sixties who received an inactivated influenza vaccine. The source material was PBMCs from blood, sampled around 22 months after vaccination.

The CDR3 loop is CASSNRGAGNYGYTF. The CDR3 nucleotides are TGTGCCAGCAGCAACAGGGGTGCGGGAAACTATGGCTACACCTTC. The chain links TRBV5-6 to TRBJ1-2, with TRBD1 identical over 7 bases. The junction had 8 bases not matched to a gene; V was cut back by 4 bases and J by 2 bases. The CDR3 runs 15 residues. Looked up from germline, CDR1 is SGHDT and CDR2 is YYEEEE.